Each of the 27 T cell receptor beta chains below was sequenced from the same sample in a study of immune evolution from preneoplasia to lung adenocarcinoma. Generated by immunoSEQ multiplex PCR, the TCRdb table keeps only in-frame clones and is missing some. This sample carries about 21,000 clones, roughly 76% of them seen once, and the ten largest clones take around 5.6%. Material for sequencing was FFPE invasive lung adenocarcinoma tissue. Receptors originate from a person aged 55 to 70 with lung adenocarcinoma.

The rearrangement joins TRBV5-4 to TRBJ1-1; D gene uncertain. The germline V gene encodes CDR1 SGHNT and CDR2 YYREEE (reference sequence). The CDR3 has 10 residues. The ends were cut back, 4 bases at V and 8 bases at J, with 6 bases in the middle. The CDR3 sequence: CASSTGEAFF. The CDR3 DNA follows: TGTGCCAGCAGCACGGGGGAAGCTTTCTTT.

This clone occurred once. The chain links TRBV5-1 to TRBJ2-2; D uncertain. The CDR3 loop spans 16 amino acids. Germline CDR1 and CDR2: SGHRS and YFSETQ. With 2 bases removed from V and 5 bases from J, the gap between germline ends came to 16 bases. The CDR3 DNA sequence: TGCGCCAGCAGCTTCAAACCGGTTTACTCAACCGGGGAGCTGTTTTTT. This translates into CASSFKPVYSTGELFF.

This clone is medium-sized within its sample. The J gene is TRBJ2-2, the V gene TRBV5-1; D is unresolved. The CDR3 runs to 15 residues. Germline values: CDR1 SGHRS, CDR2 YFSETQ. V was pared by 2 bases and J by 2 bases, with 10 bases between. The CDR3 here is CASSFLTSNTGELFF. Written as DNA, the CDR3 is TGCGCCAGCAGCTTTTTGACTTCTAACACCGGGGAGCTGTTTTTT.

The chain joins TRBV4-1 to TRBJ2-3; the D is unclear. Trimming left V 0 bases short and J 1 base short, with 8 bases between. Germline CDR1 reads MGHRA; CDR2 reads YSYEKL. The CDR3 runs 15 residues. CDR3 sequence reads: CASSQDRPGTDTQYF. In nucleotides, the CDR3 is TGCGCCAGCAGCCAAGATCGACCTGGCACAGATACGCAGTATTTT.

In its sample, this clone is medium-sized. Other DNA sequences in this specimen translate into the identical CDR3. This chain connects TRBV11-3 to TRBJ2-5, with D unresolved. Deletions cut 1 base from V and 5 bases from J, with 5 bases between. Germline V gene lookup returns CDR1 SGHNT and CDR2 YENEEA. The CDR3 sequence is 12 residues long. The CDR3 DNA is TGTGCCAGCAGCTTAGTCGGGGAGACCCAGTACTTC. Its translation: CASSLVGETQYF.

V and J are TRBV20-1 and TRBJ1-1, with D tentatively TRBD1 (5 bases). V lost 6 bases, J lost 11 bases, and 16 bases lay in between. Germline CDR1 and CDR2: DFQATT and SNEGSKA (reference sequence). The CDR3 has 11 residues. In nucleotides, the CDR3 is TGCAGTGCACCCGGTGTGGGGGGGGCTTTCTTT. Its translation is CSAPGVGGAFF.

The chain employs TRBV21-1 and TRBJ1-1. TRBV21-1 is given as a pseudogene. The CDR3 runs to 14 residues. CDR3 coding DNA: TGTGCCAGCAGCAAAATAGGGTCGAGCACTGAAGCTTTCTTT. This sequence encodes CASSKIGSSTEAFF.

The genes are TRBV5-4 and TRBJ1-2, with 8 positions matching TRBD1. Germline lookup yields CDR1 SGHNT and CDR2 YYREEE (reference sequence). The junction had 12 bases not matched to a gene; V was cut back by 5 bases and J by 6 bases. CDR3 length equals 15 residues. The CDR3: CASSSPPGQADGYTF. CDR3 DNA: TGTGCCAGCAGTTCCCCTCCGGGACAGGCCGATGGCTACACCTTC.

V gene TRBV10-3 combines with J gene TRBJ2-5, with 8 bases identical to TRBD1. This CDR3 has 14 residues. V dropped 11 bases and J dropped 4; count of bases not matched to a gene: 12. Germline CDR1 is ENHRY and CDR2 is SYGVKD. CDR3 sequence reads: CAARQGTARETQYF. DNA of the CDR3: TGTGCCGCCCGACAGGGGACTGCCCGAGAGACCCAGTACTTC.

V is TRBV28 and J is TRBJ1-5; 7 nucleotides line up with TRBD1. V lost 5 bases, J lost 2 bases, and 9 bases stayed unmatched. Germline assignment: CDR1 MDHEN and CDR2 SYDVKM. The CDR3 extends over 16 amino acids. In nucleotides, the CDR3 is TGTGCCAGCAGTCAACAACAGGGGATGGGCAATCAGCCCCAGCATTTT. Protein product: CASSQQQGMGNQPQHF.

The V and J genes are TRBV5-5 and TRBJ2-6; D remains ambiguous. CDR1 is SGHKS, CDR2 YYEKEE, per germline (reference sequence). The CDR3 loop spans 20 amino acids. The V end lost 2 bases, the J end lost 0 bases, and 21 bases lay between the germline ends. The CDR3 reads CASSFIPRTHSGSGANVLTF. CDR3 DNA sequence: TGTGCCAGCAGCTTTATACCGAGGACCCATTCTGGCTCTGGGGCCAACGTCCTGACTTTC.

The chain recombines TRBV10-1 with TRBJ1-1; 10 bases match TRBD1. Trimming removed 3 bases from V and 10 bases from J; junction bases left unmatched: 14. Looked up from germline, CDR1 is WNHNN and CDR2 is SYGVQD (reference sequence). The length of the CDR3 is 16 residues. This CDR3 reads CASSDGTGEYTDGAFF. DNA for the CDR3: TGCGCCAGCAGTGACGGGACAGGGGAATATACCGATGGAGCTTTCTTT.

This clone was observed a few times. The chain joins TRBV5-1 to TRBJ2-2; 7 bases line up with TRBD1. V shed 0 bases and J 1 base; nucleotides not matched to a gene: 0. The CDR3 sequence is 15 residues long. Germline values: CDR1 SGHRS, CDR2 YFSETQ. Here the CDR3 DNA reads TGCGCCAGCAGCTTGGGACAGGGGAACACCGGGGAGCTGTTTTTT. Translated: CASSLGQGNTGELFF.

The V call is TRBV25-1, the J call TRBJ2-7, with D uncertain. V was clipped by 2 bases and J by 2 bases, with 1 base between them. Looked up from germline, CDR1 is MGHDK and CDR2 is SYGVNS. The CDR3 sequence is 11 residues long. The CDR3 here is CASSETYEQYF. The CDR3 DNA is TGTGCCAGCAGTGAAACCTACGAGCAGTACTTC.

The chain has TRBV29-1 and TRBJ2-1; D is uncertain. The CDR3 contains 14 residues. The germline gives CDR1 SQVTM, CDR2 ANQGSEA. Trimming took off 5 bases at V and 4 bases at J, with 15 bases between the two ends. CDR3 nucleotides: TGCAGCGTTTCTTTTCCCCCAACTTACAATGAGCAGTTCTTC. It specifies CSVSFPPTYNEQFF.

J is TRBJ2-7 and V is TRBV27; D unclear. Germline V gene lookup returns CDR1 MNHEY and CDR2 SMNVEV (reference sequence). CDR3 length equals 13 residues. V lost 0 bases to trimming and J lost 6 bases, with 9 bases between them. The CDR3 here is CASSLSNRFEQYF. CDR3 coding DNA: TGTGCCAGCAGTTTATCGAACAGATTCGAGCAGTACTTC.

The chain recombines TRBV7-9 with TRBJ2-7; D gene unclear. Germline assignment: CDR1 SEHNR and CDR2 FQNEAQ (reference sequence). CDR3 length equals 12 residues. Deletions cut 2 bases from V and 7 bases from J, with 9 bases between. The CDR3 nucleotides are TGTGCCAGCAGCTTACCCAACGGGGAGCAGTACTTC. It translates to CASSLPNGEQYF.

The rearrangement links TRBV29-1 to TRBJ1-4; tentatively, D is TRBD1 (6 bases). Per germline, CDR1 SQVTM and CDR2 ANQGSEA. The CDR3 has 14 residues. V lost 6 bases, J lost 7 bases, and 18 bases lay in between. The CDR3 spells CSVVGGYYGEKLFF. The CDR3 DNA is TGCAGCGTCGTAGGGGGGTATTACGGTGAAAAACTGTTTTTT.

The CDR3: CASSLKFQPLYEQYF. The CDR3 DNA sequence: TGTGCCAGCAGTTTAAAGTTCCAGCCCCTGTACGAGCAGTACTTC. The chain employs TRBV27 and TRBJ2-7, with D unclear. Germline CDR1 and CDR2: MNHEY and SMNVEV (reference sequence). Between the trimmed V and J ends, which lost 2 bases and 4 bases, there was a span of 15 bases. The CDR3 consists of 15 residues.

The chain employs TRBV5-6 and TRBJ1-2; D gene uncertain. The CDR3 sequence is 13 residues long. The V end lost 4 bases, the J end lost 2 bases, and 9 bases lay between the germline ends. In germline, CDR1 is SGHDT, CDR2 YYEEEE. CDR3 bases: TGTGCCAGCAGCCCGGGCAGAAACTATGGCTACACCTTC. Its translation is CASSPGRNYGYTF.

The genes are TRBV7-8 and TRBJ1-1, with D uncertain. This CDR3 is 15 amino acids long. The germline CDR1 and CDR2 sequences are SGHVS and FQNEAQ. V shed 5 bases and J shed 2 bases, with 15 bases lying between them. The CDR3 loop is CASSPDLTGNTEAFF. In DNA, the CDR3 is TGTGCCAGCAGCCCGGACTTGACGGGCAACACTGAAGCTTTCTTT.

CDR3 sequence (DNA): TGTGCCAGCAGCTACATCGCTGGGAGACAAGAGACCCAGTACTTC. It specifies CASSYIAGRQETQYF. The chain combines TRBV7-2 with TRBJ2-5; perhaps TRBD2 as D (5 bases). Germline lookup yields CDR1 SGHTA and CDR2 FQGNSA. The CDR3 extends over 15 amino acids. V gave up 4 bases and J gave up 2 bases, with 14 bases separating them.

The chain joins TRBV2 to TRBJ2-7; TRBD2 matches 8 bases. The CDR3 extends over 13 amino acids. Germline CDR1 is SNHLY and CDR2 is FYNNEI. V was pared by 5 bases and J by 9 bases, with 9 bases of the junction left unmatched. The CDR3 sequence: CASSPGLTSGQYF. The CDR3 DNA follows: TGTGCCAGCAGTCCGGGACTAACTAGCGGGCAGTACTTC.

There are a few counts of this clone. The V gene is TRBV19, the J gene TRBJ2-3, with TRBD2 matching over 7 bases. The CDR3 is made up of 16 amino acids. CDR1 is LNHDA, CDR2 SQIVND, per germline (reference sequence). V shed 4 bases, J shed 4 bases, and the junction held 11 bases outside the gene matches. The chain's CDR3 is CASSKGRRETSDTQYF. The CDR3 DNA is TGTGCCAGTAGTAAAGGGAGGCGGGAGACGTCAGATACGCAGTATTTT.

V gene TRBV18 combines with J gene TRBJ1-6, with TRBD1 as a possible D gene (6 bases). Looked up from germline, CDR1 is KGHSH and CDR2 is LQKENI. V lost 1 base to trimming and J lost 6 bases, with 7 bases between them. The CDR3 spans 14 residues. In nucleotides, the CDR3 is TGTGCCAGCTCACCACAGGGGGGTAATTCACCCCTCCACTTT. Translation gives CASSPQGGNSPLHF.

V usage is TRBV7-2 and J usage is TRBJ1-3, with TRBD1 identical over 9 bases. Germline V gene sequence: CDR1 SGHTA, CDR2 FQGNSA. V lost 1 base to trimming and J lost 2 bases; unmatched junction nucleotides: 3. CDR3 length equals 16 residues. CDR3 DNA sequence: TGTGCCAGCAGCTTAGTACAGGGGGCAGCTGGAAACACCATATATTTT. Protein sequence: CASSLVQGAAGNTIYF.

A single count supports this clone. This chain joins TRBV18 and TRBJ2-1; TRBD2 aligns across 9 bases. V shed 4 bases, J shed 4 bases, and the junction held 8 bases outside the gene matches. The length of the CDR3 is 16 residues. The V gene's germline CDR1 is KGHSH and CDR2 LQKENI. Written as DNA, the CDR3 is TGTGCCAGCTCACTACAGACTAGCGGAGATTACAATGAGCAGTTCTTC. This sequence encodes CASSLQTSGDYNEQFF.